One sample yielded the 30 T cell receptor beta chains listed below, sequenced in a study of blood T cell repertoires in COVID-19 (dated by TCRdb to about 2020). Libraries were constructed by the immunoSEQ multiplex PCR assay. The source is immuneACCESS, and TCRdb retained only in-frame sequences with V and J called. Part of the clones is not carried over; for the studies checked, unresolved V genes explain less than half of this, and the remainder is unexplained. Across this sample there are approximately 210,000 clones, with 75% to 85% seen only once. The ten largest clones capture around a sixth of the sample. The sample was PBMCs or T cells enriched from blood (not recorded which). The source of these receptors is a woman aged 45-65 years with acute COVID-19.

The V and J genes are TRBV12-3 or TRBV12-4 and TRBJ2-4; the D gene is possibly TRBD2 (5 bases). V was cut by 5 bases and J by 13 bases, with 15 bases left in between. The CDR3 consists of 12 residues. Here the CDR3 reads CASSQEPGVQYF. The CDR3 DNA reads TGTGCCAGCAGTCAGGAGCCCGGGGTCCAGTACTTC.

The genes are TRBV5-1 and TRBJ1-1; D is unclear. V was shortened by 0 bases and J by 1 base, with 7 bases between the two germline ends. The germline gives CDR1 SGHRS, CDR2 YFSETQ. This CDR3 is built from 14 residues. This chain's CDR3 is CASSLGPQNTEAFF. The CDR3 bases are TGCGCCAGCAGCTTGGGGCCACAGAACACTGAAGCTTTCTTT.

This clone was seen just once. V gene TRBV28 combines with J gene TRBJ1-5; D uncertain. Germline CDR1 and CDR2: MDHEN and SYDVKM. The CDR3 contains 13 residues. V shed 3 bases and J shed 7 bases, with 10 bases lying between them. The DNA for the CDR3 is TGTGCCAGCAGTTTTGAGGGATACCAGCCCCAGCATTTT. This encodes CASSFEGYQPQHF.

In nucleotides, the CDR3 is TGTGCCAGCAGGTACGGAAGCGGGGGGGCGGGGGAGACCCAGTACTTC. Amino acid sequence: CASRYGSGGAGETQYF. This chain connects TRBV6-5 to TRBJ2-5; the match to TRBD2 covers 10 bases. The CDR3 is 16 amino acids. The germline V gene encodes CDR1 MNHEY and CDR2 SVGAGI. Trimming at V came to 6 bases and at J to 5 bases, leaving 12 bases not matched to a gene.

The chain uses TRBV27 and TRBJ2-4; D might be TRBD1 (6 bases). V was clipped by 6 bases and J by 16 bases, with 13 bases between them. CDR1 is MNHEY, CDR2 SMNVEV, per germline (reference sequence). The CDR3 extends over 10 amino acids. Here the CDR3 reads CASRGASFYF. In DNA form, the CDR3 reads TGTGCCAGCAGGGGGGCTTCCTTTTACTTC.

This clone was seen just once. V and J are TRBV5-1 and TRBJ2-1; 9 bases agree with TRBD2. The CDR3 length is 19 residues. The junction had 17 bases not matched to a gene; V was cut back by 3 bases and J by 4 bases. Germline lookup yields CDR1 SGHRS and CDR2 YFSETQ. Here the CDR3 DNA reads TGCGCCAGCAGCTATCCGGGACTAGCTACTGAATTCGGGTACAATGAGCAGTTCTTC. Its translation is CASSYPGLATEFGYNEQFF.

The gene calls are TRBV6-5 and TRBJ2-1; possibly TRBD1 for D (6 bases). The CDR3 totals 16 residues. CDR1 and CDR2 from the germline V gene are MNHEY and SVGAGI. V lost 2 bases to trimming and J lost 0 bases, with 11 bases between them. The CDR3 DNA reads TGTGCCAGCAGTTACGTTGGGGGCTTCTCCTACAATGAGCAGTTCTTC. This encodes CASSYVGGFSYNEQFF.

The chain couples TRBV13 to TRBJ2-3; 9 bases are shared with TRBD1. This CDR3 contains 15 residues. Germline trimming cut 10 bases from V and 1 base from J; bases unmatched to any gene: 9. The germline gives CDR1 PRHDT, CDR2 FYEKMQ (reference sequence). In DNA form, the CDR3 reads TGTGCCACCATCACACAGGGGGCCCGCACAGATACGCAGTATTTT. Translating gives CATITQGARTDTQYF.

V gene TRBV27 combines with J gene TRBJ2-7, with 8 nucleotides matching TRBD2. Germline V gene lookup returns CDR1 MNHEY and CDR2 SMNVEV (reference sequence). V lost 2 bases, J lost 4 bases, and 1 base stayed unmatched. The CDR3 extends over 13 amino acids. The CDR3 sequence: CASSLKRGYEQYV. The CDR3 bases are TGTGCCAGCAGTTTAAAGCGGGGGTACGAGCAGTACGTC.

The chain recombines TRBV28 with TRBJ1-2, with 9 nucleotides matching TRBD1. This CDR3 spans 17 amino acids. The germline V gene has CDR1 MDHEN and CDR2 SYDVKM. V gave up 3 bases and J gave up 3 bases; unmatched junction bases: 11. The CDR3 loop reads CASSFLDRGVGDYGYTF. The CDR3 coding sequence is TGTGCCAGCAGTTTCCTGGACAGGGGAGTCGGCGACTATGGCTACACCTTC.

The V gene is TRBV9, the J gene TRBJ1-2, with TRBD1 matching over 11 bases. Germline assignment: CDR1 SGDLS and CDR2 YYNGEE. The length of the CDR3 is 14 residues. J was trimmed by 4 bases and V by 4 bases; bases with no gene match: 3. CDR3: CASSMGQGGYGYTF. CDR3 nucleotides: TGTGCCAGCAGCATGGGACAGGGGGGCTATGGCTACACCTTC.

The CDR3 region is CASSRVEGAQYF. The CDR3 DNA sequence: TGTGCCAGCAGTAGGGTCGAGGGGGCCCAGTACTTC. The chain employs TRBV27 and TRBJ2-5; perhaps TRBD1 as D (6 bases). CDR1 and CDR2 (germline): MNHEY, SMNVEV (reference sequence). This CDR3 region has 12 residues. Trimming left V 5 bases short and J 9 bases short, with 13 bases between.

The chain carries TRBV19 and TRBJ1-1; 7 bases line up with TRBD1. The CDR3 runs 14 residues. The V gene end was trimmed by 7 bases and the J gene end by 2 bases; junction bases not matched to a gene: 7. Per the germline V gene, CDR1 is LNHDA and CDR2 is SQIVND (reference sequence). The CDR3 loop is CASTTTGINTEAFF. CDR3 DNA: TGTGCCAGTACCACGACAGGGATTAACACTGAAGCTTTCTTT.

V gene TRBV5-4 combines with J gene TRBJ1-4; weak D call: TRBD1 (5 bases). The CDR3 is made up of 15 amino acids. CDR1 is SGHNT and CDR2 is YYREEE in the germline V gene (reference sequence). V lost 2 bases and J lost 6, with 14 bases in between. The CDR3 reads CASSFVGTGDEKLFF. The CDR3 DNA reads TGTGCCAGCAGCTTTGTGGGGACGGGGGATGAAAAACTGTTTTTT.

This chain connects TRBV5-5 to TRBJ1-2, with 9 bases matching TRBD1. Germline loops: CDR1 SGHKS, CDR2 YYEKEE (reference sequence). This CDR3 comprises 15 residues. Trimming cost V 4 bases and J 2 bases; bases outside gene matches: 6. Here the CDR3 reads CASSPPTGGNYGYTF. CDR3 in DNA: TGTGCCAGCAGCCCACCAACAGGGGGCAACTATGGCTACACCTTC. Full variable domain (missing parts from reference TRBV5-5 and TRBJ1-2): DAGVTQSPTHLIKTRGQQVTLRCSPISGHKSVSWYQQVLGQGPQFIFQYYEKEERGRGNFPDRFSARQFPNYSSELNVNALLLGDSALYLCASSPPTGGNYGYTFGSGTRLTVV.

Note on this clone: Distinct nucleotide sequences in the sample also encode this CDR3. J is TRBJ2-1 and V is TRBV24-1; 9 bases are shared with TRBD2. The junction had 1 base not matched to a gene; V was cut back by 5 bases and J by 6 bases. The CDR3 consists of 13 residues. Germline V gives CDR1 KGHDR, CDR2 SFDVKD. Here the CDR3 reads CATSGGGVNEQFF. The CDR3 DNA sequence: TGTGCCACCAGTGGCGGGGGGGTCAATGAGCAGTTCTTC.

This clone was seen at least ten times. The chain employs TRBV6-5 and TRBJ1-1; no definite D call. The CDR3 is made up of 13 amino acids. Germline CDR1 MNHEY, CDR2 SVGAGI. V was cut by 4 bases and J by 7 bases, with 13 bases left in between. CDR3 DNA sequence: TGTGCCAGCAGTTGGAGGGAGGAGGGTGAAGCTTTCTTT. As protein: CASSWREEGEAFF.

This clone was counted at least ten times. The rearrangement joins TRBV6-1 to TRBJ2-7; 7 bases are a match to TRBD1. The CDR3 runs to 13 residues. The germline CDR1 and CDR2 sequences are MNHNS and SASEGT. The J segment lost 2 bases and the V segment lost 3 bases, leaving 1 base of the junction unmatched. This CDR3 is CASSDGTAYEQYV. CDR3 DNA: TGTGCCAGCAGTGACGGGACAGCCTACGAGCAGTACGTC.

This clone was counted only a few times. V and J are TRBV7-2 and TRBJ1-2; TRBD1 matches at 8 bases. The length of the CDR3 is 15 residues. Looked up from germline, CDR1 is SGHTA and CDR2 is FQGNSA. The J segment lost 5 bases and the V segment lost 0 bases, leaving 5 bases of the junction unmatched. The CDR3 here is CASSLATGGSYGYTF. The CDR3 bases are TGTGCCAGCAGCTTAGCTACAGGGGGAAGTTATGGCTACACCTTC.

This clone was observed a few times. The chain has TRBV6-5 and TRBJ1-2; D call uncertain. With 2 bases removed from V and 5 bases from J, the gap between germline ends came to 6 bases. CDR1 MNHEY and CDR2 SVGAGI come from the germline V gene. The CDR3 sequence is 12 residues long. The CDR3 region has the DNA TGTGCCAGCAGTTACACAAATTATGGCTACACCTTC. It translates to CASSYTNYGYTF.

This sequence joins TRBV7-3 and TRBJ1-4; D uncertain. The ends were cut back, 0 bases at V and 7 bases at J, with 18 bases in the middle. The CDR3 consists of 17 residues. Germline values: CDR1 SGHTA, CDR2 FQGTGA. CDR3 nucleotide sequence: TGTGCCAGCAGCTTAACGTTATCTGTCGGGGTTTGTGAAAAACTGTTTTTT. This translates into CASSLTLSVGVCEKLFF.

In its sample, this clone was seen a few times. The CDR3, as DNA: TGTGCCAGCAGCCGACAGGGCGTAACTAATGAAAAACTGTTTTTT. Amino acids: CASSRQGVTNEKLFF. V gene TRBV28 combines with J gene TRBJ1-4; 7 bases fit TRBD1. Germline V gene sequence: CDR1 MDHEN, CDR2 SYDVKM. Trimming took 6 bases from V and 1 from J; bases not matched to a gene: 5. The CDR3 has 15 amino acids.

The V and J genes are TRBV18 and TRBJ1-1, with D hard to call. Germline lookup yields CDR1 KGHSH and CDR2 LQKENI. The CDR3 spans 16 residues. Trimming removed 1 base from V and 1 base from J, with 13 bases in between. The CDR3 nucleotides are TGTGCCAGCTCACCACGGAGGGCCGGCCCGAACACTGAAGCTTTCTTT. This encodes CASSPRRAGPNTEAFF.

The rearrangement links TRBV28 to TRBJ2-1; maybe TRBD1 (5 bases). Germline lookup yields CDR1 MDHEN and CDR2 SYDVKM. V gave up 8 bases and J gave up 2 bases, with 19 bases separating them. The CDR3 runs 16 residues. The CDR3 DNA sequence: TGTGCCAGCTCCGCGCCGGGCCAGGGCACCTACAATGAGCAGTTCTTC. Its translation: CASSAPGQGTYNEQFF. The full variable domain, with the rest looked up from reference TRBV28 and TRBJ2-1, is DVKVTQSSRYLVKRTGEKVFLECVQDMDHENMFWYRQDPGLGLRLIYFSYDVKMKEKGDIPEGYSVSREKKERFSLILESASTNQTSMYLCASSAPGQGTYNEQFFGPGTRLTVL.

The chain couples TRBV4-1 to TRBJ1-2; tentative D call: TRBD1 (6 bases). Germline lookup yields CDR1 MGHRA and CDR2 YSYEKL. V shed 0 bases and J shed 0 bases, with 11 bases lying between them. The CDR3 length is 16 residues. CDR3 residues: CASSQEGTSPNYGYTF. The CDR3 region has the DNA TGCGCCAGCAGCCAAGAAGGGACATCCCCTAACTATGGCTACACCTTC.

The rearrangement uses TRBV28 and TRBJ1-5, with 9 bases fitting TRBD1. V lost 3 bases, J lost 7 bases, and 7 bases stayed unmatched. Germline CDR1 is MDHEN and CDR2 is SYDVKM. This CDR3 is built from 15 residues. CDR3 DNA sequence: TGTGCCAGCAGTTTGGGGGACAGGGTAAGGCAGCCCCAGCATTTT. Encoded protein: CASSLGDRVRQPQHF.

In DNA form, the CDR3 reads TGTGCCAGTTTAGCAGAACCAAATTCACCCCTCCACTTT. This gives the protein CASLAEPNSPLHF. This rearrangement joins TRBV19 to TRBJ1-6; D gene ambiguous. Germline values: CDR1 LNHDA, CDR2 SQIVND (reference sequence). This CDR3 comprises 13 residues. Trimming left V 8 bases short and J 7 bases short, with 12 bases between.

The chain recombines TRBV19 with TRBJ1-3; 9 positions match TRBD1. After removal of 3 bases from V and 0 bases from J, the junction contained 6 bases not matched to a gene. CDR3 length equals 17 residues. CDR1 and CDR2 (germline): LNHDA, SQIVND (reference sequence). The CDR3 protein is CASSISLTGGSGNTIYF. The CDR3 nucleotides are TGTGCCAGTAGTATTTCTCTGACAGGGGGCTCTGGAAACACCATATATTTT. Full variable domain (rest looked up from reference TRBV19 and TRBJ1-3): DGGITQSPKYLFRKEGQNVTLSCEQNLNHDAMYWYRQDPGQGLRLIYYSQIVNDFQKGDIAEGYSVSREKKESFPLTVTSAQKNPTAFYLCASSISLTGGSGNTIYFGEGSWLTVV.

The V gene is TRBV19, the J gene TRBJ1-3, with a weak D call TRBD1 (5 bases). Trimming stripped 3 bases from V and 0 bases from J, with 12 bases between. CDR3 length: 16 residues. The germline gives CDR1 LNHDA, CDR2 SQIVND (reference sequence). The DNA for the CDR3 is TGTGCCAGTAGTATGGGGGACGGGAGCTCTGGAAACACCATATATTTT. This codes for CASSMGDGSSGNTIYF.

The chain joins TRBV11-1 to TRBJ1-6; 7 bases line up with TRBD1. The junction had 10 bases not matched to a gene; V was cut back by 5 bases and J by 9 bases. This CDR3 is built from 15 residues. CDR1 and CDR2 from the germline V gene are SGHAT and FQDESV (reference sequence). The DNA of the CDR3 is TGTGCCAGCAGCCCTACCGGACAGGTGATTTCACCCCTCCACTTT. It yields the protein CASSPTGQVISPLHF. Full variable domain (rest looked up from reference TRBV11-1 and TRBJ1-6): EAEVAQSPRYKITEKSQAVAFWCDPISGHATLYWYRQILGQGPELLVQFQDESVVDDSQLPKDRFSAERLKGVDSTLKIQPAELGDSAMYLCASSPTGQVISPLHFGNGTRLTVT.